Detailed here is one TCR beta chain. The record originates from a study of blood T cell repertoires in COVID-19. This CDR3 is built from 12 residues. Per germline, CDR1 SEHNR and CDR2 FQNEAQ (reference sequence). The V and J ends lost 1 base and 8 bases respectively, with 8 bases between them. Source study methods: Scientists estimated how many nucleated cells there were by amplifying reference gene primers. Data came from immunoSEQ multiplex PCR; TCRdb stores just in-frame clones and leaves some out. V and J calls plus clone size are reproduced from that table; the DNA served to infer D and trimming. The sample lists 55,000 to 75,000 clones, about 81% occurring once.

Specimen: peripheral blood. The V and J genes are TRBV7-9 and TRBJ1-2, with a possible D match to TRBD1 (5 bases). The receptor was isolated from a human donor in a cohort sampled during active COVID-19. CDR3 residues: CASSLGDSGYTF. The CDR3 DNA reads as TGTGCCAGCAGCTTAGGAGACAGCGGCTACACCTTC. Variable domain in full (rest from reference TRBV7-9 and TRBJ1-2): DTGVSQNPRHKITKRGQNVTFRCDPISEHNRLYWYRQTLGQGPEFLTYFQNEAQLEKSRLLSDRFSAERPKGSFSTLEIQRTEQGDSAMYLCASSLGDSGYTFGSGTRLTVV.